The T cell receptor (beta chain) under discussion was sequenced for a study of OX40 agonist ivuxolimab in advanced cancers. In the study overall: People who had prior anti-PD-1, anti-PD-L1 or anti-CTLA-4 therapy could take part, and roughly 44% had some.

This table comes from immunoSEQ multiplex PCR, and its TCRdb copy is limited to in-frame clones, with some not included. Of 50,000 to 65,000 clones in the sample, roughly four fifths are singletons; the top ten hold about 1%. The CDR3 extends over 15 amino acids. Trimming removed 2 bases from V and 0 bases from J, with 10 bases in between. In germline, CDR1 is SGHRS, CDR2 YFSETQ. The chain has TRBV5-1 and TRBJ2-3; no clear D gene. The sequencing used CD4+ or CD8+ T cells sorted from blood, collected in a trial of the OX40 agonist ivuxolimab. The receptor was isolated from an adult with an advanced solid tumor such as melanoma, head and neck, liver or kidney cancer. The CDR3 reads CASSLRALSTDTQYF. Here the CDR3 DNA reads TGCGCCAGCAGCTTAAGGGCTTTGAGCACAGATACGCAGTATTTT.